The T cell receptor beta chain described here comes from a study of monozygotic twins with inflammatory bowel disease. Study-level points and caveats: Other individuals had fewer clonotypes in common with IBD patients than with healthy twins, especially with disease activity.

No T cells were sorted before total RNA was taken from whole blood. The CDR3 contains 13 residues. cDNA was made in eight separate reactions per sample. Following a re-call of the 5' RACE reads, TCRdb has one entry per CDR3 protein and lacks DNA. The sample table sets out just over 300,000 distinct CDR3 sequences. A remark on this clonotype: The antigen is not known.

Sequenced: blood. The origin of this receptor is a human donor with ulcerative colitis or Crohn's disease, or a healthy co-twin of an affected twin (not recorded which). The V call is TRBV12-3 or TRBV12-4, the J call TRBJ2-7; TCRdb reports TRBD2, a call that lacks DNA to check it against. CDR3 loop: CASTSGLGYEQYF.